This T cell receptor (beta chain) is from a study of blood T cell repertoires in COVID-19. The sample holds a few counts of this clone. The authors' processing: By means of reference gene primer amplification, nucleated cell counts were estimated. The data were produced by immunoSEQ multiplex PCR, yet TCRdb's version contains in-frame clones alone and is incomplete. Clone size and V and J calls were adopted from that table, with D and trimming inferred from the DNA. The sample carries roughly 100,000 clones, less than 90% recorded once. V lost 4 bases and J lost 9; bases outside the gene matches: 11. Germline V lookup: CDR1 MGHRA, CDR2 YSYEKL. The CDR3 has 16 amino acids.

The rearrangement joins TRBV4-1 to TRBJ2-4, with 11 positions matching TRBD2. The sequencing sample was made of peripheral blood. This receptor was obtained from a woman older than 75 with acute or convalescent COVID-19. This CDR3 is CASSPLAGGDGGIQYF. The CDR3 nucleotides read TGCGCCAGCAGCCCGCTAGCGGGGGGCGACGGAGGCATTCAGTACTTC.